The subject of this entry is one T cell receptor beta chain. The antigen is undetermined. The protocol was immunoSEQ multiplex PCR, while the TCRdb copy is restricted to in-frame clones and leaves out a portion. The table lists roughly 20,000 clones, about 68% of them singletons. Time point: cycle 4 day 1 (C4D1), after 5 to 7 weeks of nivolumab. Brentuximab vedotin exposure varied among the patients, all of whom had relapsed after autologous stem cell transplantation. The sample comes from a study of PD-1 blockade in classical Hodgkin lymphoma. Study outcomes and limitations: TCR diversity in CD4+, not CD8+, cells rose significantly by C4D1. At baseline, newly diagnosed patients reportedly showed less TCR diversity than healthy donors. Patients were excluded if nivolumab began under 1 year after ASCT (the autologous transplant).

The CDR3 runs 13 residues. CDR1 is SQVTM and CDR2 is ANQGSEA in the germline V gene. V was trimmed by 7 bases and J by 0 bases, leaving 12 bases between them. The V and J genes are TRBV29-1 and TRBJ1-1; no definite D call. This clonotype was sampled from a human donor with classical Hodgkin lymphoma. The sample here was peripheral blood mononuclear cells (PBMCs), taken before the fourth cycle of nivolumab. The CDR3 sequence: CSGRSEMNTEAFF. CDR3 bases: TGCAGCGGGCGTTCGGAGATGAACACTGAAGCTTTCTTT.